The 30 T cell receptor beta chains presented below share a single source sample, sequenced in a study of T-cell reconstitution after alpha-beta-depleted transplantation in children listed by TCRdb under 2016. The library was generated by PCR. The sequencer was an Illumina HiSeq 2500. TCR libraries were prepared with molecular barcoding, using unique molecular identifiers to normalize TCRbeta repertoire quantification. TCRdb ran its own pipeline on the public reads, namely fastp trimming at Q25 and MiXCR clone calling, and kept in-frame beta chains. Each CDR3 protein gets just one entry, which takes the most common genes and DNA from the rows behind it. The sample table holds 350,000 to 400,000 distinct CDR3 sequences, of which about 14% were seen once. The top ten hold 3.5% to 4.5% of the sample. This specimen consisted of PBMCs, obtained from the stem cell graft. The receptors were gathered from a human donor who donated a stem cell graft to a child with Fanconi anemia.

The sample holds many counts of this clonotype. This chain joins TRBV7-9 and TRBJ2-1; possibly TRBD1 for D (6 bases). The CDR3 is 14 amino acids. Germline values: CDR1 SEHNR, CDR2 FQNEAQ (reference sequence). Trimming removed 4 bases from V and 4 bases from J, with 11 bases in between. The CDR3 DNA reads TGTGCCAGCAGCTCGGACAGACAATACAATGAGCAGTTCTTC. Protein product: CASSSDRQYNEQFF.

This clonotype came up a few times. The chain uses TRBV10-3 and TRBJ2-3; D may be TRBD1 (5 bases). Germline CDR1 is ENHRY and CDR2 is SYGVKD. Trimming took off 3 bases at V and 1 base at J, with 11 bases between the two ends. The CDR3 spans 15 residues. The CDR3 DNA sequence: TGTGCCATCAGTGATCTCCAAGGGGGCACAGATACGCAGTATTTT. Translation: CAISDLQGGTDTQYF.

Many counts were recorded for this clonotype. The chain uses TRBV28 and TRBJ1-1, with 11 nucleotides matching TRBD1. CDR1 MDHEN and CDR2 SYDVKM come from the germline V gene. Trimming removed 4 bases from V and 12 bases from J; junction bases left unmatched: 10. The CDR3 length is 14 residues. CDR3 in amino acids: CASSYPGQGAGTFF. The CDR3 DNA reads TGTGCCAGCAGTTACCCCGGACAGGGGGCTGGAACTTTCTTT.

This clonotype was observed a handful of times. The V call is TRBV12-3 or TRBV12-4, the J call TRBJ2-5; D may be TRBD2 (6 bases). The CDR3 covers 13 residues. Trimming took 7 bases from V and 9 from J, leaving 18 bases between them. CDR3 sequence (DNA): TGTGCCAGCACTCCGGGGCCCACGGGGGCCCAGTACTTC. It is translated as CASTPGPTGAQYF.

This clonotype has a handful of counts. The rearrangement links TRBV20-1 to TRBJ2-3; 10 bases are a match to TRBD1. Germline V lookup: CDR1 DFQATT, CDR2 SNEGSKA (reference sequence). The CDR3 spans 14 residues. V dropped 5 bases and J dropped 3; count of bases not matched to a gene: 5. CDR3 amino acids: CSARDRGGTDTQYF. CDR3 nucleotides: TGCAGTGCTCGGGACAGGGGAGGGACAGATACGCAGTATTTT.

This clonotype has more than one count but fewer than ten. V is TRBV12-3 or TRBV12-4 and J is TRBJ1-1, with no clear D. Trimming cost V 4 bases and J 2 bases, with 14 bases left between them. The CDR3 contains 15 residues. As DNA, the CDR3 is TGTGCCAGCAGTTCTCCATCGTGGGGTAACACTGAAGCTTTCTTT. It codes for CASSSPSWGNTEAFF.

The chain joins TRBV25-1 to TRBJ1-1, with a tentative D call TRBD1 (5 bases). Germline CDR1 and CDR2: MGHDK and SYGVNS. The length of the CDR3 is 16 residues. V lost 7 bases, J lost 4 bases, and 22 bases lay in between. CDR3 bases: TGTGCCAGCACCCCAAAGCGGGGACGGATGACCACTGAAGCTTTCTTT. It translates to CASTPKRGRMTTEAFF.

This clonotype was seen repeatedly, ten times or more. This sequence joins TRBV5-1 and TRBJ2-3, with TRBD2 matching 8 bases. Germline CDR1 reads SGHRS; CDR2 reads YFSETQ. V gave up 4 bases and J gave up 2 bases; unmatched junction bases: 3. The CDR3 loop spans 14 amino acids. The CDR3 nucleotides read TGCGCCAGCAGCCCGGGGGGGCCCACAGATACGCAGTATTTT. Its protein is CASSPGGPTDTQYF.

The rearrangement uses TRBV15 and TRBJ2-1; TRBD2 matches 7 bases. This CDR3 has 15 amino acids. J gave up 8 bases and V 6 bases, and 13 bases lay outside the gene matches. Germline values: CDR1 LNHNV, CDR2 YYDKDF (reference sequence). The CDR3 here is CATSLGAGIRDEQFF. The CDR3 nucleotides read TGTGCCACCAGTTTAGGAGCGGGGATTCGCGATGAGCAGTTCTTC.

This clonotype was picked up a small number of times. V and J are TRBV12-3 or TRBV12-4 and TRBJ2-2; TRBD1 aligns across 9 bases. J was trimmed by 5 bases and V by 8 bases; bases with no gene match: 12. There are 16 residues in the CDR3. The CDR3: CASARPRTGVTGELFF. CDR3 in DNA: TGTGCCAGCGCTCGTCCCCGGACAGGGGTGACCGGGGAGCTGTTTTTT.

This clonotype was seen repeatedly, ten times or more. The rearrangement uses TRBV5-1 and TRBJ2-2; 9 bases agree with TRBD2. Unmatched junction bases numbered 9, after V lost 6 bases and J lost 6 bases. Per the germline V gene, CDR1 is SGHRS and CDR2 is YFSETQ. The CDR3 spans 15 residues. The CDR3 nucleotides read TGCGCCAGCAACCCTAGCGGGGCCGGGGCCGGGGAGCTGTTTTTT. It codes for CASNPSGAGAGELFF.

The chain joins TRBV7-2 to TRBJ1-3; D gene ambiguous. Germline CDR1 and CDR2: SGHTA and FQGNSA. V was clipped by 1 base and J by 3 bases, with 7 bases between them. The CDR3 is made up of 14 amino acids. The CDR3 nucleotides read TGTGCCAGCAGCTTAGGGCCAGATGGAAACACCATATATTTT. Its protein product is CASSLGPDGNTIYF.

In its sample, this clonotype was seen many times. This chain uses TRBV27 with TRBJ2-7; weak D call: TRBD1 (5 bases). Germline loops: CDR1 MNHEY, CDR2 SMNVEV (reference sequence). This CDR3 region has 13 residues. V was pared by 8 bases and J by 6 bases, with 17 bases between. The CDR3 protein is CASSQAQSREQYF. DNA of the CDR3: TGTGCCAGCTCACAGGCACAATCGCGCGAGCAGTACTTC.

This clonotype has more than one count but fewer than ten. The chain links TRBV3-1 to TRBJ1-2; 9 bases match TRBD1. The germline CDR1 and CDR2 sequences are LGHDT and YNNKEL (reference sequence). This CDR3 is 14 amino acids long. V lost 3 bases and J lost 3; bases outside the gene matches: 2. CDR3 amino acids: CASSQRTGDYGYTF. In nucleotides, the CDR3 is TGTGCCAGCAGCCAGAGGACAGGGGACTATGGCTACACCTTC. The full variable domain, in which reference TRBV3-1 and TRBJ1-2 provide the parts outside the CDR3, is DTAVSQTPKYLVTQMGNDKSIKCEQNLGHDTMYWYKQDSKKFLKIMFSYNNKELIINETVPNRFSPKSPDKAHLNLHINSLELGDSAVYFCASSQRTGDYGYTFGSGTRLTVV.

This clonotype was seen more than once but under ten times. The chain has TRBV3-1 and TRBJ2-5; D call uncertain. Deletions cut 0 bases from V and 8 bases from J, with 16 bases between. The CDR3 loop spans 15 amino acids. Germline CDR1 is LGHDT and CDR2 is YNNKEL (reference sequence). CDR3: CASSQDKENRITQYF. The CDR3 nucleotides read TGTGCCAGCAGCCAAGATAAAGAGAACCGTATAACCCAGTACTTC.

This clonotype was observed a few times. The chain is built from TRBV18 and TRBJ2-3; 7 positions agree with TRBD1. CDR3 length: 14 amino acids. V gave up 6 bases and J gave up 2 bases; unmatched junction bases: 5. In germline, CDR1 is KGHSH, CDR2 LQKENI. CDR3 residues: CASSSGTVTDTQYF. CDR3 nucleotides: TGTGCCAGCTCGTCCGGGACAGTCACAGATACGCAGTATTTT. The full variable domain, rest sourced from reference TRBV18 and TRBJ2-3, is NAGVMQNPRHLVRRRGQEARLRCSPMKGHSHVYWYRQLPEEGLKFMVYLQKENIIDESGMPKERFSAEFPKEGPSILRIQQVVRGDSAAYFCASSSGTVTDTQYFGPGTRLTVL.

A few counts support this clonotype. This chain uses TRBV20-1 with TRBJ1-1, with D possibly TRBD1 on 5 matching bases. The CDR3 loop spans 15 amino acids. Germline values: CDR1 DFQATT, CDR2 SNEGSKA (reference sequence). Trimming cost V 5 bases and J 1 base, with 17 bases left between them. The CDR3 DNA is TGCAGTGCTTCCCCTCCGGGACCCAGGAACACTGAAGCTTTCTTT. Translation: CSASPPGPRNTEAFF.

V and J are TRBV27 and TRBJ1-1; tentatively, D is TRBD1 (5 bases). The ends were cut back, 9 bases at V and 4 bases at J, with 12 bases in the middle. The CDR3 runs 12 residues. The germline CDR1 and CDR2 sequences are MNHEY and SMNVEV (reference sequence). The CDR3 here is CASMMGGTEAFF. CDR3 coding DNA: TGTGCCAGTATGATGGGGGGCACTGAAGCTTTCTTT.

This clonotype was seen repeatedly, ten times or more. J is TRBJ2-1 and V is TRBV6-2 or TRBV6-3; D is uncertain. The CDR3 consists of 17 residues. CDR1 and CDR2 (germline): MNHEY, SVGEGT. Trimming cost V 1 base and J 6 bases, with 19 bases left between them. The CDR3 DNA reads TGTGCCAGCAGTTACTTTCGTGGAGATAGCCGGAGCAATGAGCAGTTCTTC. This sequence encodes CASSYFRGDSRSNEQFF.

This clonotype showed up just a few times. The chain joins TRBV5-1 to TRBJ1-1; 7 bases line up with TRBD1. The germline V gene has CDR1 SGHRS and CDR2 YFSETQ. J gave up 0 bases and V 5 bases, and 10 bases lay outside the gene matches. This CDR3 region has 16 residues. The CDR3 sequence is CASRQTAGTVNTEAFF. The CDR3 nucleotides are TGCGCCAGCAGGCAAACCGCCGGGACAGTGAACACTGAAGCTTTCTTT. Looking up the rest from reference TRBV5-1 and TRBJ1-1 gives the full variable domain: KAGVTQTPRYLIKTRGQQVTLSCSPISGHRSVSWYQQTPGQGLQFLFEYFSETQRNKGNFPGRFSGRQFSNSRSEMNVSTLELGDSALYLCASRQTAGTVNTEAFFGQGTRLTVV.

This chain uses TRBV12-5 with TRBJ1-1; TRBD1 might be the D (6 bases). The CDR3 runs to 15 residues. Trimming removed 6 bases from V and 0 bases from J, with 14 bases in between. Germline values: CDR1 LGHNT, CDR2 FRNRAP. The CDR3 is CASGPGQTMNTEAFF. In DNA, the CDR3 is TGTGCTAGTGGCCCCGGACAGACGATGAACACTGAAGCTTTCTTT.

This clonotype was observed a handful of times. The DNA for the CDR3 is TGTGCCACCGGGATACGACAGTATGGCTACACCTTC. It is translated as CATGIRQYGYTF. V is TRBV6-6 and J is TRBJ1-2; a weak D match, TRBD1 (5 bases). Trimming took 10 bases from V and 5 from J, leaving 14 bases between them. The CDR3 extends over 12 amino acids. Germline V gene sequence: CDR1 MNHNY, CDR2 SVGAGI (reference sequence).

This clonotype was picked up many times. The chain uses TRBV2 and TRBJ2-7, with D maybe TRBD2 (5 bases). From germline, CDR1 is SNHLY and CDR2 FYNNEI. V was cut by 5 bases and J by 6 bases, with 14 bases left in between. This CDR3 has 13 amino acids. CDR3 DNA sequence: TGTGCCAGCAGTTTATCGCATAGCGCCGAGCAGTACGTC. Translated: CASSLSHSAEQYV.

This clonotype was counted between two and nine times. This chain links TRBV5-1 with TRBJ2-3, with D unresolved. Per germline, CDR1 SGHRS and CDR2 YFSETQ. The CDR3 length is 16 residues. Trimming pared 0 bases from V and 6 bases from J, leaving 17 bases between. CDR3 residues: CASSLGGRSEWDTQYF. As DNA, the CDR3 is TGCGCCAGCAGCTTGGGCGGCAGGAGTGAATGGGATACGCAGTATTTT.

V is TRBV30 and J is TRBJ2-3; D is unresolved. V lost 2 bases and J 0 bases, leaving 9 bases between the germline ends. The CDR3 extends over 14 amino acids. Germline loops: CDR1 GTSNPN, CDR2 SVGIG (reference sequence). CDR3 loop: CAWSLEESTDTQYF. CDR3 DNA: TGTGCCTGGAGTTTAGAAGAGAGCACAGATACGCAGTATTTT.

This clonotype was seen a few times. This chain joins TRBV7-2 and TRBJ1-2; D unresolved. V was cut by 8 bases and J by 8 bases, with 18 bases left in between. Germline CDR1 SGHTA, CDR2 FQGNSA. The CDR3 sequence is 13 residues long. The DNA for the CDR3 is TGTGCCAGCGCTCCCGAACGCGTCGGGGGCTACACCTTC. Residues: CASAPERVGGYTF.

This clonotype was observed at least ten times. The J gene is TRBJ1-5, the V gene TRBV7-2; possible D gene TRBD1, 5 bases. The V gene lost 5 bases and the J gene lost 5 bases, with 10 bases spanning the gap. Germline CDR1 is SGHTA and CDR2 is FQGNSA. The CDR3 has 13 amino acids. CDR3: CASSQTVYQPQHF. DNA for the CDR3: TGTGCCAGCAGCCAGACAGTGTATCAGCCCCAGCATTTT.

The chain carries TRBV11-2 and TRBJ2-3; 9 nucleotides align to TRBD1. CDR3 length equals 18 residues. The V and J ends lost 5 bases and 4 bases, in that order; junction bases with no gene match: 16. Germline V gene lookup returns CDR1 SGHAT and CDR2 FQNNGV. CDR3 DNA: TGTGCCAGCAGCCTCGAAGGGACCGGGACAGGGCGCGCAGATACGCAGTATTTT. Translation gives CASSLEGTGTGRADTQYF.

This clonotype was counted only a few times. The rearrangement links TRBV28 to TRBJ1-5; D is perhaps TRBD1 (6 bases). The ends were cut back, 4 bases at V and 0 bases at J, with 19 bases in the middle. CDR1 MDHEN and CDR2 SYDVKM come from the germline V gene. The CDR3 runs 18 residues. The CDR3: CASSSPTTGPISNQPQHF. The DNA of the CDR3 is TGTGCCAGCAGTTCTCCTACGACAGGCCCGATTAGCAATCAGCCCCAGCATTTT.

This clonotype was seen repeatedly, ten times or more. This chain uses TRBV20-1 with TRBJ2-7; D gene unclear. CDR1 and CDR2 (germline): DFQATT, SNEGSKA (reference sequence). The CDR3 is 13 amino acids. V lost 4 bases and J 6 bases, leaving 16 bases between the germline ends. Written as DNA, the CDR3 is TGCAGTGCTACCAGCTCAGAGGTCTCCGAGCAGTACTTC. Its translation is CSATSSEVSEQYF.